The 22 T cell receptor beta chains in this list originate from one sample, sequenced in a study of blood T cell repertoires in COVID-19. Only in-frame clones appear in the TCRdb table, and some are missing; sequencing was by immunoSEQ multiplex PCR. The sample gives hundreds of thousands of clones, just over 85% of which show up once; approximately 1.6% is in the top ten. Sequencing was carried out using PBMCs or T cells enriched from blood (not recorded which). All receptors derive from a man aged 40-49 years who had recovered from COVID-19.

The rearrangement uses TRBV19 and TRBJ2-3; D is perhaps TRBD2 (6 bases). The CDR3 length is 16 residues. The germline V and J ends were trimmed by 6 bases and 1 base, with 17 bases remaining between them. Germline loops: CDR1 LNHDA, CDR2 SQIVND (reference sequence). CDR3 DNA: TGTGCCAGTAGCCTTACGGAGTCGGGGGGCACAGATACGCAGTATTTT. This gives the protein CASSLTESGGTDTQYF.

The CDR3 sequence is CASSQVYPPGELFF. The CDR3 DNA sequence: TGCGCCAGCAGCCAAGTCTACCCCCCCGGGGAGCTGTTTTTT. The chain links TRBV4-3 to TRBJ2-2; D is unclear. V lost 1 base to trimming and J lost 6 bases, with 9 bases between them. CDR1 LGHNA and CDR2 YSLEER come from the germline V gene. CDR3 length: 14 amino acids.

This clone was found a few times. CDR3 nucleotides: TGTGCCAGCAGGTTTTCTCTCTCTGGAAACACCATATATTTT. Translation gives CASRFSLSGNTIYF. The chain combines TRBV3-1 (or the pseudogene TRBV3-2) with TRBJ1-3; D is ambiguous. The CDR3 loop spans 14 amino acids. Germline V gene sequence: CDR1 LGHDT, CDR2 YNNKEL (reference sequence). Trimming cost V 6 bases and J 0 bases, with 9 bases left between them.

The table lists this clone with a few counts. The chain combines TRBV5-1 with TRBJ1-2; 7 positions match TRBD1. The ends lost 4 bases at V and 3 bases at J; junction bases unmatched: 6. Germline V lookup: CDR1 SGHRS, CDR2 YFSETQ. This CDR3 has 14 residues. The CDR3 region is CASSVNRGDYGYTF. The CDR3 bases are TGCGCCAGCAGCGTGAACAGGGGAGACTATGGCTACACCTTC.

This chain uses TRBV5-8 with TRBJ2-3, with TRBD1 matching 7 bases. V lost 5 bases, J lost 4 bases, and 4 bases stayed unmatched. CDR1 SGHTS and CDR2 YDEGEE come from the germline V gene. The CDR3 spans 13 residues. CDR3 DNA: TGTGCCAGCAGAGGCAGGGGGTCAGATACGCAGTATTTT. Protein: CASRGRGSDTQYF. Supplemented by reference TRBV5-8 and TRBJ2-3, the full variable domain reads EAGVTQSPTHLIKTRGQQATLRCSPISGHTSVYWYQQALGLGLQFLLWYDEGEERNRGNFPPRFSGRQFPNYSSELNVNALELEDSALYLCASRGRGSDTQYFGPGTRLTVL.

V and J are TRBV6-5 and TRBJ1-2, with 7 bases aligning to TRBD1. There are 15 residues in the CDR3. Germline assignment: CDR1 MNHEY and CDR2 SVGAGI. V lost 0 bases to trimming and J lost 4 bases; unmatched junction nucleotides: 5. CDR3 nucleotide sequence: TGTGCCAGCAGTTACTCCGGGACAGCTCTCTATGGCTACACCTTC. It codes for CASSYSGTALYGYTF.

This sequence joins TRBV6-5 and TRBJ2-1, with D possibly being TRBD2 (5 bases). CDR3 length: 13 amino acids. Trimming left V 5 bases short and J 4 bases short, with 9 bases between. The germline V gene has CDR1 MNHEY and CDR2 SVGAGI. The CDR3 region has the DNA TGTGCCAGCAGTACCCCGGGGTACAATGAGCAGTTCTTC. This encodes CASSTPGYNEQFF.

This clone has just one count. Written as DNA, the CDR3 is TGTGCCAGCAGCGCCGGGGGGTTAACCTACGAGCAGTACTTC. It specifies CASSAGGLTYEQYF. This sequence joins TRBV7-9 and TRBJ2-7; 7 positions match TRBD2. V lost 5 bases to trimming and J lost 2 bases; unmatched junction nucleotides: 6. This CDR3 is 14 amino acids long. CDR1 is SEHNR and CDR2 is FQNEAQ in the germline V gene (reference sequence).

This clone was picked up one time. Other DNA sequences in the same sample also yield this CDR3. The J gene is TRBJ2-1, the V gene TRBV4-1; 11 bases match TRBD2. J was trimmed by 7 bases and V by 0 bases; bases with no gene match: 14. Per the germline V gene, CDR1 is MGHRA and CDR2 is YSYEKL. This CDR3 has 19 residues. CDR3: CASSQEGLAVAKRGNEQFF. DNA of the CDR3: TGCGCCAGCAGCCAAGAGGGACTAGCGGTAGCGAAAAGAGGGAATGAGCAGTTCTTC.

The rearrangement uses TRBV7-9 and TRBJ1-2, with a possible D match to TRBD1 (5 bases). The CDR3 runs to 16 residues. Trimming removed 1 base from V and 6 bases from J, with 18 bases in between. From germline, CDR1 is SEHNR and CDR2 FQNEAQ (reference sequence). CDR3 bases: TGTGCCAGCAGCTTAGAAAGGGCCGACGGGGGACATGGCTACACCTTC. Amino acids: CASSLERADGGHGYTF.

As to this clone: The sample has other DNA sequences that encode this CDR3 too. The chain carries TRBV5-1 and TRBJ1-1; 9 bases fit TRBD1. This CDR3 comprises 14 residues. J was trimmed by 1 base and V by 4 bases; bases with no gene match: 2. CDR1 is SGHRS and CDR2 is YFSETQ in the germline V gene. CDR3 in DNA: TGCGCCAGCAGCCCGACAGGGGGGAACACTGAAGCTTTCTTT. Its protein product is CASSPTGGNTEAFF.

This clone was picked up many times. This chain's CDR3 is CASSEQPGQTNNSPLHF. DNA for the CDR3: TGTGCCAGCAGTGAACAACCAGGACAGACTAATAATTCACCCCTCCACTTT. The chain carries TRBV6-1 and TRBJ1-6, with D tentatively TRBD1 (6 bases). The CDR3 is 17 amino acids. V was clipped by 2 bases and J by 5 bases, with 16 bases between them. Germline V gene data show CDR1 as MNHNS and CDR2 as SASEGT.

Here the CDR3 DNA reads TGTGCCAGTACCCTGGGACTAGCGGGGGTAGATACGCAGTATTTT. Amino acid sequence: CASTLGLAGVDTQYF. This rearrangement joins TRBV19 to TRBJ2-3, with 14 bases that match TRBD2. Trimming at V came to 7 bases and at J to 5 bases, leaving 5 bases not matched to a gene. CDR3 length equals 15 residues. CDR1 LNHDA and CDR2 SQIVND come from the germline V gene (reference sequence). The full variable domain, its missing parts supplied by reference TRBV19 and TRBJ2-3, is DGGITQSPKYLFRKEGQNVTLSCEQNLNHDAMYWYRQDPGQGLRLIYYSQIVNDFQKGDIAEGYSVSREKKESFPLTVTSAQKNPTAFYLCASTLGLAGVDTQYFGPGTRLTVL.

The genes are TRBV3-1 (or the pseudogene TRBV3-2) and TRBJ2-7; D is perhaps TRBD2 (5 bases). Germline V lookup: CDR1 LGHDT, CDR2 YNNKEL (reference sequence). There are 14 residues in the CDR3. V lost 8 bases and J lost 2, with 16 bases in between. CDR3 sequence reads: CASATWGVTYEQYF. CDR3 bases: TGTGCCAGCGCTACCTGGGGAGTTACCTACGAGCAGTACTTC.

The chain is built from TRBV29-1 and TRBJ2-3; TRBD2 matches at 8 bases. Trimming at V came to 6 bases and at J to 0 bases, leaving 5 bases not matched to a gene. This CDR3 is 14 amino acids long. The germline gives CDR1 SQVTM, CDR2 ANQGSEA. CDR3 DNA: TGCAGCGTCGTTAGCGGGGTGAGCACAGATACGCAGTATTTT. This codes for CSVVSGVSTDTQYF.

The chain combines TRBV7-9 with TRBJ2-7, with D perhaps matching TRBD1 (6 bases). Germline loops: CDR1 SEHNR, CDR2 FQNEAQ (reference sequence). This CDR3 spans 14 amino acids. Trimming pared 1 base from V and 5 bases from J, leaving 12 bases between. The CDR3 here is CASSLGQGQDEQYF. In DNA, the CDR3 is TGTGCCAGCAGCTTAGGGCAGGGGCAGGACGAGCAGTACTTC.

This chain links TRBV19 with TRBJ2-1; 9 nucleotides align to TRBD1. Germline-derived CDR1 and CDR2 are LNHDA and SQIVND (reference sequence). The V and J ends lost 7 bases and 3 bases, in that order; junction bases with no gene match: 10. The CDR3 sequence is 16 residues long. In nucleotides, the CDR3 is TGTGCCAGTACCATGATAACAGGGGGCCACTACAATGAGCAGTTCTTC. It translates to CASTMITGGHYNEQFF.

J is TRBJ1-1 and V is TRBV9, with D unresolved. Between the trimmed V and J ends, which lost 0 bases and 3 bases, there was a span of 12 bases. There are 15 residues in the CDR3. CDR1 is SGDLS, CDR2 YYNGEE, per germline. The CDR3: CASSVGGGSHTEAFF. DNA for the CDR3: TGTGCCAGCAGCGTAGGGGGAGGGTCGCACACTGAAGCTTTCTTT.

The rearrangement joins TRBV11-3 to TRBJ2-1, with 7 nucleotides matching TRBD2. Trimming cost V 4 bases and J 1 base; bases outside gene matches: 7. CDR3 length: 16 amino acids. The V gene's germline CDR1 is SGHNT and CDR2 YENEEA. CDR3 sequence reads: CASSSLRAGSYNEQFF. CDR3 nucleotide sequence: TGTGCCAGCAGCTCCCTCCGAGCGGGGTCCTACAATGAGCAGTTCTTC. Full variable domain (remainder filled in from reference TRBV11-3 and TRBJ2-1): EAGVVQSPRYKIIEKKQPVAFWCNPISGHNTLYWYLQNLGQGPELLIRYENEEAVDDSQLPKDRFSAERLKGVDSTLKIQPAELGDSAVYLCASSSLRAGSYNEQFFGPGTRLTVL.

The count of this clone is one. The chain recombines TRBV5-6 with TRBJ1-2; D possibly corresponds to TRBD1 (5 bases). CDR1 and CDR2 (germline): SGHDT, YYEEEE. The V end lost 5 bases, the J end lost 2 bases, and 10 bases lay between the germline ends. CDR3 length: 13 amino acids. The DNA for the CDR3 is TGTGCCAGCAGATCGACAGAAAACTATGGCTACACCTTC. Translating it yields CASRSTENYGYTF. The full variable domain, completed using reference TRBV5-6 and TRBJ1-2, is DAGVTQSPTHLIKTRGQQVTLRCSPKSGHDTVSWYQQALGQGPQFIFQYYEEEERQRGNFPDRFSGHQFPNYSSELNVNALLLGDSALYLCASRSTENYGYTFGSGTRLTVV.

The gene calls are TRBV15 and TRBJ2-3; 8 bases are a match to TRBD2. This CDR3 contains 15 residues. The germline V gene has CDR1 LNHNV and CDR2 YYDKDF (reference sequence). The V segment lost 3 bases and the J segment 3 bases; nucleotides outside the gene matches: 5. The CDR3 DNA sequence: TGTGCCACCAGCAGGAGGACTAGCAGAACAGATACGCAGTATTTT. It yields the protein CATSRRTSRTDTQYF.

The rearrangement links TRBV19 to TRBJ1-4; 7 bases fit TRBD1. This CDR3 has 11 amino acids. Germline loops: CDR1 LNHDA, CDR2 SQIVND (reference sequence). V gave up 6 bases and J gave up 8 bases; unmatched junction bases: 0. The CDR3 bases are TGTGCCAGTAGGACAGGGGAAAAACTGTTTTTT. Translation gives CASRTGEKLFF.